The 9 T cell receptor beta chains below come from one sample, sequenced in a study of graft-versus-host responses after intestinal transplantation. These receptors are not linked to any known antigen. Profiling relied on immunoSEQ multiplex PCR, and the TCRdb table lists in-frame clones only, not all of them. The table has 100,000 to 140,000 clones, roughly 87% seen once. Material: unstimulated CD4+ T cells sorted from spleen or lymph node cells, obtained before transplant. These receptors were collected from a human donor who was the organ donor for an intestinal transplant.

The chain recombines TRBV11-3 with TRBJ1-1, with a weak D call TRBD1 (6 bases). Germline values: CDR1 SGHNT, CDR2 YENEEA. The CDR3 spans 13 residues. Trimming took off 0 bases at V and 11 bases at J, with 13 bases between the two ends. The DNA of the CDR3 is TGTGCCAGCAGCTTAGATTCCAGGGGACGGGCTTTCTTT. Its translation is CASSLDSRGRAFF.

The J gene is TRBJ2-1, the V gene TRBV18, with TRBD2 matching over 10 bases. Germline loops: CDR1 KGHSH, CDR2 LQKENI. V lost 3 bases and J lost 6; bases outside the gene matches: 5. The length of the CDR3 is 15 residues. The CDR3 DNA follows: TGTGCCAGCTCACCCAGGACTAGCGGAACCAATGAGCAGTTCTTC. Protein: CASSPRTSGTNEQFF.

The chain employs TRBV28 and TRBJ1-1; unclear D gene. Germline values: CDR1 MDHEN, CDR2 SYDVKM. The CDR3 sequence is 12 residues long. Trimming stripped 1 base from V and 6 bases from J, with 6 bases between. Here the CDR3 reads CASSLFVAEAFF. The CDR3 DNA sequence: TGTGCCAGCAGTTTATTTGTGGCTGAAGCTTTCTTT.

DNA of the CDR3: TGCGCCAGCAGCCCTCAGACAGGGTACACTGAAGCTTTCTTT. Translation gives CASSPQTGYTEAFF. The chain is built from TRBV5-1 and TRBJ1-1; 7 bases line up with TRBD1. The junction had 6 bases not matched to a gene; V was cut back by 4 bases and J by 3 bases. The CDR3 consists of 14 residues. Germline assignment: CDR1 SGHRS and CDR2 YFSETQ.

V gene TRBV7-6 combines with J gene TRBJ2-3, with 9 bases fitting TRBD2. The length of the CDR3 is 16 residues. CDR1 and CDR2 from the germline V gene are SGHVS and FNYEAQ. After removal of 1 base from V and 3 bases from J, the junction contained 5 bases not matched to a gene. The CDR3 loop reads CASSLEASGATDTQYF. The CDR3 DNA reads TGTGCCAGCAGCTTAGAGGCTAGCGGGGCGACAGATACGCAGTATTTT.

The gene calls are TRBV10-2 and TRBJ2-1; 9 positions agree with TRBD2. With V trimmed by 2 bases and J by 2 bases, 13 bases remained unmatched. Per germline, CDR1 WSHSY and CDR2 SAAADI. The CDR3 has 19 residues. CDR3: CASSESTLVSGSTYNEQFF. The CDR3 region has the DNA TGCGCCAGCAGTGAGAGTACGCTTGTTAGCGGGAGTACCTACAATGAGCAGTTCTTC.

The chain's CDR3 is CASSYSWGPTGELFF. CDR3 in DNA: TGTGCCAGCAGTTACTCATGGGGGCCCACCGGGGAGCTGTTTTTT. J is TRBJ2-2 and V is TRBV6-5; TRBD1 is a possible D gene (6 bases). This CDR3 contains 15 residues. The germline gives CDR1 MNHEY, CDR2 SVGAGI. Trimming took 0 bases from V and 4 from J, leaving 9 bases between them.

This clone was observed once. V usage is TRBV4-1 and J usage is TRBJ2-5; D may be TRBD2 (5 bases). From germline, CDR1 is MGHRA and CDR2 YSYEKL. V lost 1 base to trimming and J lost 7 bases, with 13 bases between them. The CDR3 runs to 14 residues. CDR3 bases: TGCGCCAGCAGCCAAGCGGTCGTAAGCGGGACCCAGTACTTC. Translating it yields CASSQAVVSGTQYF.

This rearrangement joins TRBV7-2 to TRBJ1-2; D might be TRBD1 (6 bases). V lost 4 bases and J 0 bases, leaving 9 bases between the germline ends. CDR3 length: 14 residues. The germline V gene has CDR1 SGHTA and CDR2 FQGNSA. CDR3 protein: CASSSQGTNYGYTF. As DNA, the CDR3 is TGTGCCAGCAGCTCCCAGGGGACTAACTATGGCTACACCTTC.